This is a list of T cell receptor beta chains from one sample in a study of B cell selection in AIRE deficiency. TCRdb's table, derived via immunoSEQ multiplex PCR, lists solely in-frame clones and lacks some. The sample yields approximately 24,000 clones, 92% seen once. Sequencing was performed on CD4+CD25+ Tregs sorted from PBMCs. The receptors stem from a human donor in good health. Each CDR3 is given with its conserved first and last residue. The D gene is left open where the match is weak. Clone size is stated in some rows and not others, as once, few, many or a class when expanded.

d_call	v_call	j_call	clone_size	cdr3_aa	cdr3_nt
-	TRBV18	TRBJ2-5	-	CASSQQNGRQETQYF	TGTGCCAGCTCACAACAAAACGGGAGACAAGAGACCCAGTACTTC
-	TRBV14	TRBJ1-1	-	CASSQVLAFF	TGTGCCAGCAGCCAAGTCCTAGCTTTCTTT
TRBD1	TRBV2	TRBJ1-1	-	CASTPGQLMNTEAFF	TGTGCCAGCACTCCGGGACAGCTTATGAACACTGAAGCTTTCTTT
TRBD2	TRBV6-9	TRBJ2-5	-	CASIAGGFQETQYF	TGTGCCAGCATCGCGGGGGGGTTCCAAGAGACCCAGTACTTC
-	TRBV11-2	TRBJ1-1	-	CASSLSLGSAMNTEAFF	TGTGCCAGCAGCCTATCTTTAGGCAGCGCCATGAACACTGAAGCTTTCTTT
-	TRBV9	TRBJ1-6	-	CASTQRGGSPLHF	TGTGCCAGCACCCAGCGGGGCGGGTCACCCCTCCACTTT
-	TRBV4-3	TRBJ2-2	few	CASSQEGFQNTGELFF	TGCGCCAGCAGCCAAGAAGGGTTCCAGAACACCGGGGAGCTGTTTTTT
TRBD1	TRBV5-4	TRBJ1-2	once	CASSALGGVKDGYTF	TGTGCCAGCAGTGCACTAGGGGGCGTTAAGGATGGCTACACCTTC
TRBD1	TRBV18	TRBJ2-2	-	CASSPPGQANTGELFF	TGTGCCAGCTCACCCCCGGGACAGGCGAACACCGGGGAGCTGTTTTTT
-	TRBV19	TRBJ2-7	-	CASSRLADSSYEQYF	TGTGCCAGTAGTCGCCTGGCCGACAGCTCCTACGAGCAGTACTTC
TRBD1	TRBV28	TRBJ1-6	-	CATAPRGRSPLHF	TGTGCCACCGCACCCAGGGGGAGGTCACCCCTCCACTTT
-	TRBV18	TRBJ2-7	-	CASSPPVRYYEQYF	TGTGCCAGCTCACCACCGGTCAGGTACTACGAGCAGTACTTC
-	TRBV27	TRBJ1-1	-	CASSLNRYTEAFF	TGTGCCAGCAGTTTAAACCGATACACTGAAGCTTTCTTT
-	TRBV27	TRBJ2-6	-	CASSRGSGANVLTF	TGTGCCAGCAGTAGGGGCTCTGGGGCCAACGTCCTGACTTTC
-	TRBV7-2	TRBJ1-2	-	CASSPRVITGSGYTF	TGTGCCAGCAGCCCTAGGGTAATTACAGGGAGCGGCTACACCTTC
-	TRBV18	TRBJ1-1	-	CASSPDRTNTEAFF	TGTGCCAGCTCACCGGACAGAACAAACACTGAAGCTTTCTTT
-	TRBV18	TRBJ1-1	-	CASSQGRNTEAFF	TGTGCCAGCTCCCAAGGCCGGAACACTGAAGCTTTCTTT
-	TRBV18	TRBJ1-6	-	CASRMDWNSPLHF	TGTGCCAGTCGCATGGATTGGAATTCACCCCTCCACTTT
TRBD1	TRBV5-4	TRBJ2-2	-	CASSSGDRGIGELFF	TGTGCCAGCAGCTCAGGGGACAGGGGAATCGGGGAGCTGTTTTTT
TRBD1	TRBV20-1	TRBJ1-2	-	CSATTGGGYTF	TGCAGTGCTACCACAGGGGGTGGCTACACCTTC
-	TRBV5-5	TRBJ1-5	-	CASSPTVELNQPQHF	TGTGCCAGCAGCCCGACCGTCGAGTTAAATCAGCCCCAGCATTTT
-	TRBV7-6	TRBJ1-1	-	CASSLEDRWGTEAFF	TGTGCCAGCAGCTTAGAAGATCGGTGGGGGACTGAAGCTTTCTTT
-	TRBV28	TRBJ1-5	-	CASRSRPGRQQPQHF	TGTGCCAGCAGGTCGAGGCCAGGTCGGCAACAGCCCCAGCATTTT
-	TRBV5-1	TRBJ2-2	-	CASSLGTFNTGELFF	TGCGCCAGCAGCTTGGGGACTTTCAACACCGGGGAGCTGTTTTTT
-	TRBV5-4	TRBJ2-5	-	CASRREQQETQYF	TGTGCCAGCAGGCGGGAACAGCAAGAGACCCAGTACTTC
TRBD1	TRBV5-8	TRBJ1-4	few	CASSLPQGAVEKLFF	TGTGCCAGCAGCTTGCCACAGGGGGCGGTTGAAAAACTGTTTTTT
TRBD1	TRBV6-5	TRBJ2-6	-	CASSSGQASGANVLTF	TGTGCCAGCAGTTCGGGACAGGCCTCTGGGGCCAACGTCCTGACTTTC
-	TRBV13	TRBJ1-2	once	CASSLLEGYGYTF	TGTGCCAGCAGCCTCTTGGAGGGCTATGGCTACACCTTC
-	TRBV7-2	TRBJ1-5	-	CASSLAGTGNQPQHF	TGTGCCAGCAGCTTAGCCGGGACGGGAAATCAGCCCCAGCATTTT
TRBD2	TRBV9	TRBJ2-1	-	CASSVASGGLGGRNEQFF	TGTGCCAGCAGCGTAGCTAGCGGGGGGCTTGGAGGTAGAAATGAGCAGTTCTTC